The 14 T cell receptor beta chains below were found in one sample sequenced in a study of blood T cell repertoires in COVID-19. Assay: immunoSEQ multiplex PCR; the TCRdb copy retains only in-frame clones and omits some. The table records 300,000 or so clones, around 82% of them present only once. The specimen sequenced was peripheral blood. Source of these receptors: a woman between 50 and 59 years old with acute or convalescent COVID-19.

The chain employs TRBV2 and TRBJ1-6; 10 positions match TRBD1. The ends lost 2 bases at V and 7 bases at J; junction bases unmatched: 5. Germline CDR1 and CDR2: SNHLY and FYNNEI. This CDR3 comprises 16 residues. The CDR3 nucleotides read TGTGCCAGCAGTGAATTCCGGGACAGGGGAAATTCACCCCTCCACTTT. It translates to CASSEFRDRGNSPLHF.

In this sample, this clone turned up once. This chain uses TRBV5-1 with TRBJ2-5; 10 positions agree with TRBD1. The CDR3 covers 16 residues. V trimming: 2 bases; J trimming: 5 bases; junction bases outside the gene matches: 9. Germline V gives CDR1 SGHRS, CDR2 YFSETQ. The DNA for the CDR3 is TGCGCCAGCAGCTTCCTGGGGGACAGGGGTGGGGAGACCCAGTACTTC. Encoded protein: CASSFLGDRGGETQYF.

The chain uses TRBV5-1 and TRBJ1-2; no firm D call. Germline V gene lookup returns CDR1 SGHRS and CDR2 YFSETQ. The CDR3 contains 13 residues. Trimming shortened V by 1 base and J by 2 bases, and 6 bases separated the two germline ends. Here the CDR3 DNA reads TGCGCCAGCAGCTTGTCAGGAAACTATGGCTACACCTTC. Amino acid sequence: CASSLSGNYGYTF. Full variable domain (rest looked up from reference TRBV5-1 and TRBJ1-2): KAGVTQTPRYLIKTRGQQVTLSCSPISGHRSVSWYQQTPGQGLQFLFEYFSETQRNKGNFPGRFSGRQFSNSRSEMNVSTLELGDSALYLCASSLSGNYGYTFGSGTRLTVV.

The genes are TRBV7-2 and TRBJ1-3, with a tentative D call TRBD1 (5 bases). V was cut by 6 bases and J by 0 bases, with 9 bases left in between. CDR3 size: 14 residues. Germline lookup yields CDR1 SGHTA and CDR2 FQGNSA. The CDR3 region is CASRDSSSGNTIYF. In nucleotides, the CDR3 is TGTGCCAGCAGAGACAGTTCCTCTGGAAACACCATATATTTT.

V gene TRBV7-9 combines with J gene TRBJ1-2, with D perhaps matching TRBD1 (5 bases). The ends were cut back, 1 base at V and 4 bases at J, with 13 bases in the middle. Per germline, CDR1 SEHNR and CDR2 FQNEAQ (reference sequence). CDR3 length: 15 amino acids. CDR3 sequence reads: CASSLDTGLSYGYTF. As DNA, the CDR3 is TGTGCCAGCAGCTTAGATACAGGTCTGAGCTATGGCTACACCTTC.

This chain connects TRBV2 to TRBJ2-3; D possibly corresponds to TRBD2 (5 bases). Trimming took 7 bases from V and 6 from J, leaving 8 bases between them. The length of the CDR3 is 11 residues. The germline V gene encodes CDR1 SNHLY and CDR2 FYNNEI. The CDR3: CASKIADTQYF. In DNA form, the CDR3 reads TGTGCCAGCAAAATAGCGGATACGCAGTATTTT.

The rearrangement joins TRBV10-3 to TRBJ2-2; D may be TRBD2 (7 bases). There are 15 residues in the CDR3. The V and J ends lost 8 bases and 4 bases respectively, with 17 bases between them. Germline loops: CDR1 ENHRY, CDR2 SYGVKD. CDR3 sequence (DNA): TGTGCCATCGGCGAGGGGGGGAGGGCCACCGGGGAGCTGTTTTTT. It is translated as CAIGEGGRATGELFF.

This chain joins TRBV19 and TRBJ2-1; weak D call: TRBD2 (7 bases). CDR3 length: 10 residues. V shed 11 bases and J shed 7 bases, with 9 bases lying between them. The germline gives CDR1 LNHDA, CDR2 SQIVND (reference sequence). CDR3 nucleotide sequence: TGTGCCGCGGGGGCAAATGAGCAGTTCTTC. This gives the protein CAAGANEQFF.

This chain uses TRBV28 with TRBJ1-5; no reliable D call. V was cut by 8 bases and J by 1 base, with 9 bases left in between. Germline CDR1 MDHEN, CDR2 SYDVKM. The CDR3 totals 13 residues. Here the CDR3 reads CASRIVSNQPQHF. The CDR3 nucleotides are TGTGCCAGCCGTATTGTGAGCAATCAGCCCCAGCATTTT.

V usage is TRBV19 and J usage is TRBJ2-2, with TRBD1 matching over 7 bases. The CDR3 length is 14 residues. Germline V gene data show CDR1 as LNHDA and CDR2 as SQIVND (reference sequence). V was clipped by 5 bases and J by 4 bases; unmatched bases: 4. DNA for the CDR3: TGTGCCAGTAGTCAAACAGGGGTCACCGGGGAGCTGTTTTTT. The encoded protein is CASSQTGVTGELFF.

This clone appeared once. This chain connects TRBV30 to TRBJ1-2; no reliable D call. The length of the CDR3 is 12 residues. Trimming shortened V by 2 bases and J by 8 bases, and 12 bases separated the two germline ends. Germline-derived CDR1 and CDR2 are GTSNPN and SVGIG (reference sequence). DNA of the CDR3: TGTGCCTGGAGTTCTACAGTATTCGGCTACACCTTC. Its translation is CAWSSTVFGYTF.

CDR3: CASSLSGTREQYV. The DNA of the CDR3 is TGTGCCAGCAGTTTGTCCGGGACACGTGAGCAGTACGTC. This rearrangement joins TRBV28 to TRBJ2-7; D might be TRBD1 (6 bases). Germline loops: CDR1 MDHEN, CDR2 SYDVKM. This CDR3 has 13 amino acids. Trimming removed 3 bases at V and 7 bases at J, with 13 bases between.

The chain combines TRBV6-5 with TRBJ2-5, with 7 bases identical to TRBD1. Unmatched junction bases numbered 3, after V lost 7 bases and J lost 4 bases. The germline V gene has CDR1 MNHEY and CDR2 SVGAGI. The CDR3 consists of 12 residues. CDR3 DNA sequence: TGTGCCAGCACAGGGGGTCGAGAGACCCAGTACTTC. Protein product: CASTGGRETQYF.

J is TRBJ2-1 and V is TRBV20-1; D remains ambiguous. There are 15 residues in the CDR3. Germline loops: CDR1 DFQATT, CDR2 SNEGSKA (reference sequence). V lost 3 bases, J lost 0 bases, and 12 bases lay in between. In nucleotides, the CDR3 is TGCAGTGCTAGTAGAGCGCTCCCCTCCTACAATGAGCAGTTCTTC. It specifies CSASRALPSYNEQFF.